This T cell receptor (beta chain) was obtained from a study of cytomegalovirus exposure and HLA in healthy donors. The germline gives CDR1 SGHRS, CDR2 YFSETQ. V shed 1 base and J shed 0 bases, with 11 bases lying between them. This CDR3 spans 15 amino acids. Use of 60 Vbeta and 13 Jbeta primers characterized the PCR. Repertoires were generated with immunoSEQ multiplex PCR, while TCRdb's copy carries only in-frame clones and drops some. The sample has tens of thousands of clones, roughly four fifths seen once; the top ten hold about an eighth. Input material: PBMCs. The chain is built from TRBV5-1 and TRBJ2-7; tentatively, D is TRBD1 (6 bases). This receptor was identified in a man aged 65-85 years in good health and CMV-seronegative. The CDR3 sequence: CASSLIPDSSYEQYF. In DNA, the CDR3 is TGCGCCAGCAGCTTGATCCCGGACAGCTCCTACGAGCAGTACTTC.